Presented here are 25 T cell receptor beta chains from one specimen sequenced in a study of cytomegalovirus exposure and HLA in healthy donors. Measured with immunoSEQ multiplex PCR; TCRdb has only the in-frame clones, and not every one. Among over 250,000 clones listed, roughly 85% were seen once. The source material was PBMCs. These TCRs come from a woman aged 18-30 years in good health and CMV-seronegative.

The chain recombines TRBV13 with TRBJ1-1; TRBD1 matches at 9 bases. The CDR3 sequence is 14 residues long. V was clipped by 5 bases and J by 5 bases; unmatched bases: 6. CDR1 is PRHDT and CDR2 is FYEKMQ in the germline V gene (reference sequence). The CDR3 DNA reads as TGTGCCAGCAGCGCGGGACAGGGTGGGACTGAAGCTTTCTTT. It yields the protein CASSAGQGGTEAFF.

This chain connects TRBV6-5 to TRBJ2-7; the D gene is possibly TRBD1 (5 bases). Germline lookup yields CDR1 MNHEY and CDR2 SVGAGI. This CDR3 contains 15 residues. Trimming removed 2 bases at V and 2 bases at J, with 13 bases between. In DNA, the CDR3 is TGTGCCAGCAGTTACGGGCAGGGTTCCCCCTACGAGCAGTACTTC. Amino acid sequence: CASSYGQGSPYEQYF.

The chain couples TRBV4-1 to TRBJ1-2; the match to TRBD1 covers 7 bases. V lost 1 base and J lost 4; bases outside the gene matches: 9. CDR1 and CDR2 (germline): MGHRA, YSYEKL. This CDR3 comprises 16 residues. DNA of the CDR3: TGCGCCAGCAGCCAAGGCTCTAGCGCAGGGGGCTATGGCTACACCTTC. This encodes CASSQGSSAGGYGYTF.

The J gene is TRBJ1-5, the V gene TRBV30; 7 nucleotides align to TRBD1. Looked up from germline, CDR1 is GTSNPN and CDR2 is SVGIG (reference sequence). With 3 bases clipped from V and 3 bases from J, the junction kept 11 bases outside the gene matches. This CDR3 region has 16 residues. The CDR3 reads CAWSLGGVRVNQPQHF. For the CDR3, the DNA is TGTGCCTGGAGCCTAGGGGGCGTTCGGGTCAATCAGCCCCAGCATTTT.

This clone was observed a single time. The chain uses TRBV18 and TRBJ1-1, with TRBD1 as a possible D gene (6 bases). In germline, CDR1 is KGHSH, CDR2 LQKENI. This CDR3 has 18 residues. V lost 2 bases and J 4 bases, leaving 23 bases between the germline ends. CDR3 coding DNA: TGTGCCAGCTCACCAGTGGGAGAGGGGGTTATAGAGGTCACTGAAGCTTTCTTT. This codes for CASSPVGEGVIEVTEAFF.

This sequence joins TRBV27 and TRBJ1-1; no definite D call. Germline V gene lookup returns CDR1 MNHEY and CDR2 SMNVEV (reference sequence). The CDR3 sequence is 13 residues long. Trimming stripped 5 bases from V and 1 base from J, with 8 bases between. The CDR3 coding sequence is TGTGCCAGCAGTATAAGACAGAACACTGAAGCTTTCTTT. It encodes CASSIRQNTEAFF.

This clone was detected once. This chain uses TRBV29-1 with TRBJ1-1, with D maybe TRBD1 (5 bases). The CDR3 has 12 amino acids. Trimming took 0 bases from V and 4 from J, leaving 6 bases between them. Germline V gene lookup returns CDR1 SQVTM and CDR2 ANQGSEA. Here the CDR3 reads CSVEEGLTEAFF. The CDR3 DNA follows: TGCAGCGTTGAAGAGGGGCTCACTGAAGCTTTCTTT.

The gene calls are TRBV7-9 and TRBJ2-7, with 8 bases lining up with TRBD2. Germline CDR1 and CDR2: SEHNR and FQNEAQ (reference sequence). This CDR3 spans 14 amino acids. Losses at the gene ends were 3 bases for V and 5 bases for J; bases not matched to a gene: 6. This CDR3 is CASSFRTSNDEQYF. As DNA, the CDR3 is TGTGCCAGCAGCTTCAGGACTAGCAACGACGAGCAGTACTTC.

The V gene is TRBV5-4, the J gene TRBJ2-5; the D gene is possibly TRBD2 (5 bases). The germline V gene encodes CDR1 SGHNT and CDR2 YYREEE (reference sequence). The germline V and J ends were trimmed by 0 bases and 5 bases, with 17 bases remaining between them. The CDR3 loop spans 16 amino acids. The CDR3 here is CASSLGAKGDAETQYF. DNA of the CDR3: TGTGCCAGCAGCTTGGGGGCAAAGGGAGATGCGGAGACCCAGTACTTC.

The chain uses TRBV10-3 and TRBJ1-4; D gene uncertain. V was clipped by 7 bases and J by 2 bases, with 8 bases between them. Germline V gene data show CDR1 as ENHRY and CDR2 as SYGVKD. The CDR3 has 13 residues. DNA of the CDR3: TGTGCCATCAAAGGAGGTACTAATGAAAAACTGTTTTTT. Translating it yields CAIKGGTNEKLFF.

The chain uses TRBV11-2 and TRBJ1-2, with 9 bases lining up with TRBD1. Germline loops: CDR1 SGHAT, CDR2 FQNNGV. The CDR3 contains 14 residues. The V and J ends lost 5 bases and 6 bases, in that order; junction bases with no gene match: 7. The DNA of the CDR3 is TGTGCCAGCAGCGCGCTAGGGACAGGGAATGGCTACACCTTC. Protein: CASSALGTGNGYTF.

This chain joins TRBV9 and TRBJ1-1, with 9 bases fitting TRBD1. V gave up 3 bases and J gave up 10 bases; unmatched junction bases: 4. Germline V gene sequence: CDR1 SGDLS, CDR2 YYNGEE. The CDR3 covers 12 residues. CDR3 DNA sequence: TGTGCCAGCAGCGGAGTGGACAGGGGAGCTTTCTTT. It specifies CASSGVDRGAFF.

The chain uses TRBV6-1 and TRBJ1-5; no clear D. This CDR3 is 14 amino acids long. The ends were cut back, 7 bases at V and 4 bases at J, with 14 bases in the middle. Germline CDR1 MNHNS, CDR2 SASEGT. This chain's CDR3 is CASTRKDGNQPQHF. DNA for the CDR3: TGTGCCAGCACCCGGAAAGACGGGAATCAGCCCCAGCATTTT.

This clone occurred a few times. This chain links TRBV27 with TRBJ2-1, with 8 bases aligning to TRBD2. V lost 6 bases, J lost 9 bases, and 10 bases stayed unmatched. The germline V gene has CDR1 MNHEY and CDR2 SMNVEV (reference sequence). This CDR3 comprises 14 residues. The CDR3 region is CASSLGTSTLEQFF. DNA of the CDR3: TGTGCCAGCAGCTTAGGGACTAGTACACTTGAGCAGTTCTTC.

The rearrangement uses TRBV4-1 and TRBJ2-3; 7 bases agree with TRBD2. Germline CDR1 and CDR2: MGHRA and YSYEKL. The CDR3 is made up of 17 amino acids. The V segment lost 1 base and the J segment 1 base; nucleotides outside the gene matches: 8. This CDR3 is CASSQVPGRGGTDTQYF. CDR3 bases: TGCGCCAGCAGCCAAGTTCCGGGTCGGGGGGGCACAGATACGCAGTATTTT.

V usage is TRBV19 and J usage is TRBJ2-2, with D possibly being TRBD1 (5 bases). Germline V gives CDR1 LNHDA, CDR2 SQIVND (reference sequence). The ends were cut back, 0 bases at V and 7 bases at J, with 9 bases in the middle. The CDR3 totals 14 residues. The CDR3 protein is CASSIDRAGGELFF. The CDR3, as DNA: TGTGCCAGTAGTATAGACAGGGCAGGCGGGGAGCTGTTTTTT.

The chain combines TRBV4-1 with TRBJ1-3; 10 nucleotides match TRBD1. The CDR3 runs 16 residues. Per the germline V gene, CDR1 is MGHRA and CDR2 is YSYEKL. J was trimmed by 2 bases and V by 3 bases; bases with no gene match: 4. This chain's CDR3 is CASSQAGTGAGNTIYF. The CDR3 DNA reads as TGCGCCAGCAGCCAGGCCGGGACAGGGGCTGGAAACACCATATATTTT.

Worth noting for this clone: Other DNA sequences within the sample encode an identical CDR3. The rearrangement uses TRBV11-3 and TRBJ2-7, with D possibly matching TRBD1 (5 bases). The germline V gene has CDR1 SGHNT and CDR2 YENEEA. The CDR3 contains 13 residues. V lost 1 base to trimming and J lost 5 bases, with 9 bases between them. The chain's CDR3 is CASSLGSRDEQYF. CDR3 in DNA: TGTGCCAGCAGCTTAGGGTCCAGGGACGAGCAGTACTTC. Together with reference TRBV11-3 and TRBJ2-7, the CDR3 gives the full variable domain: EAGVVQSPRYKIIEKKQPVAFWCNPISGHNTLYWYLQNLGQGPELLIRYENEEAVDDSQLPKDRFSAERLKGVDSTLKIQPAELGDSAVYLCASSLGSRDEQYFGPGTRLTVT.

This clone was detected once. This sample includes further DNA sequences coding for the same CDR3. J is TRBJ2-3 and V is TRBV5-1; 7 bases map to TRBD1. Germline-derived CDR1 and CDR2 are SGHRS and YFSETQ. The length of the CDR3 is 15 residues. The trim removed 0 bases at V and 5 bases at J, leaving 6 bases unmatched. CDR3 sequence reads: CASSLGGQERDTQYF. CDR3 DNA: TGCGCCAGCAGCTTGGGTGGACAGGAGAGAGATACGCAGTATTTT.

The chain is built from TRBV5-1 and TRBJ2-5, with 7 bases fitting TRBD1. This CDR3 contains 15 residues. The germline V gene has CDR1 SGHRS and CDR2 YFSETQ. V trimming: 3 bases; J trimming: 2 bases; junction bases outside the gene matches: 7. The CDR3: CASSWGPGQQETQYF. For the CDR3, the DNA is TGCGCCAGCAGCTGGGGCCCGGGACAGCAAGAGACCCAGTACTTC.

This clone was seen once. The DNA for the CDR3 is TGTGCCAGCAGTTCCTTGCCCCGATCGCTAGCGGGGATATACAATGAGCAGTTCTTC. It translates to CASSSLPRSLAGIYNEQFF. The chain is built from TRBV27 and TRBJ2-1; 9 nucleotides match TRBD2. The CDR3 covers 19 residues. Per the germline V gene, CDR1 is MNHEY and CDR2 is SMNVEV (reference sequence). V dropped 4 bases and J dropped 4; count of bases not matched to a gene: 17.

The chain employs TRBV9 and TRBJ2-7; TRBD1 matches 7 bases. The CDR3 contains 14 residues. The V segment lost 4 bases and the J segment 3 bases; nucleotides outside the gene matches: 7. Germline V gene sequence: CDR1 SGDLS, CDR2 YYNGEE. For the CDR3, the DNA is TGTGCCAGCAGCAACGACAGGGCCCTCTACGAGCAGTACTTC. It codes for CASSNDRALYEQYF.

About this clone itself: Other DNA sequences in the same sample also yield this CDR3. The chain employs TRBV2 and TRBJ2-7; TRBD1 agrees at 8 bases. Germline V gene data show CDR1 as SNHLY and CDR2 as FYNNEI. Losses at the gene ends were 6 bases for V and 2 bases for J; bases not matched to a gene: 3. The CDR3 has 13 residues. The CDR3 region has the DNA TGTGCCAGCAGGACAGGGGTTCCCTACGAGCAGTACTTC. Translation: CASRTGVPYEQYF.

V is TRBV5-1 and J is TRBJ1-2, with D maybe TRBD1 (6 bases). The V gene lost 4 bases and the J gene lost 1 base, with 14 bases spanning the gap. The V gene's germline CDR1 is SGHRS and CDR2 YFSETQ. The CDR3 runs 15 residues. The CDR3 region is CASSGTTGFNYGYTF. CDR3 sequence (DNA): TGCGCCAGCAGCGGTACAACAGGGTTTAACTATGGCTACACCTTC.

This chain uses TRBV27 with TRBJ1-1; 7 bases align to TRBD1. Germline CDR1 is MNHEY and CDR2 is SMNVEV (reference sequence). Trimming took 6 bases from V and 0 from J; bases not matched to a gene: 4. The CDR3 loop spans 14 amino acids. CDR3 nucleotides: TGTGCCAGCAGAGTAGGACAGGTGAACACTGAAGCTTTCTTT. Encoded protein: CASRVGQVNTEAFF.